A selection of T cell receptor beta chains follows, all from one sample in a study of cytomegalovirus exposure and HLA in healthy donors. Profiling relied on immunoSEQ multiplex PCR, and the TCRdb table lists in-frame clones only, not all of them. The sample has some 180,000 clones, more than 70% seen once. The material sequenced was PBMCs. The receptor source for this set is a man aged 35 to 55 in good health and CMV-seropositive. The CDR3 runs from the conserved cysteine through the conserved F or W. The D gene is left open where the match is weak. Not every row has a clone size; where given, it reads once, few, many or a size class.

abundance,d_gene,v_gene,j_gene,CDR3nt,CDR3aa
NA,NA,TRBV6-5,TRBJ1-5,TGTGCCAGCGGGACACCTTATGTTCAGCCCCAGCATTTT,CASGTPYVQPQHF
NA,NA,TRBV21-1,TRBJ1-1,TGTGCCAGCAGACACAGGTACCATGAAGCTTTCTTT,CASRHRYHEAFF
NA,NA,TRBV2,TRBJ2-1,TGTGCCAGCAGTGAGACAGGGAAGGCGGGAGGTGAGCAGTTCTTC,CASSETGKAGGEQFF
NA,NA,TRBV19,TRBJ2-3,TGTGCCAGTAGTATAACCTCCGGGGGCACAGATACGCAGTATTTT,CASSITSGGTDTQYF
NA,TRBD2,TRBV18,TRBJ2-3,TGTGCCAGCTCAGGGGGACTAGCGGGAACGGATACGCAGTATTTT,CASSGGLAGTDTQYF
NA,NA,TRBV27,TRBJ1-1,TGTGCCAGCAGTTTTGGGGTAGGGGTCAGGACTGAAGCTTTCTTT,CASSFGVGVRTEAFF
NA,NA,TRBV7-2,TRBJ2-5,TGTGCCAGCAGCTTAGTATCTAGCGCCCAAGAGACCCAGTACTTC,CASSLVSSAQETQYF
NA,TRBD2,TRBV7-3,TRBJ2-1,TGTGCCAGCAGCTTCTGGACTAGCGGGAGGGCTATATTGCGGAATGAGCAGTTCTTC,CASSFWTSGRAILRNEQFF
few,TRBD2,TRBV19,TRBJ2-1,TGTGCCAGTAGTCGCACAACTAGCGGGAGAGCTTACAATGAGCAGTTCTTC,CASSRTTSGRAYNEQFF
few,NA,TRBV4-3,TRBJ1-2,TGCGCCAGCAGCCAAGATATATCGGACGGGAAGGGTCTTAACTATGGCTACACCTTC,CASSQDISDGKGLNYGYTF
NA,NA,TRBV9,TRBJ1-2,TGTGCCAGCAGGTCAGGTAACTATGGCTACACCTTC,CASRSGNYGYTF
NA,TRBD2,TRBV7-2,TRBJ2-2,TGTGCCAGCAGCTCCCGACTAGCGGTGAACACCGGGGAGCTGTTTTTT,CASSSRLAVNTGELFF
NA,TRBD1,TRBV5-4,TRBJ1-1,TGTGCCAGCAGCCTGACAGGGTCCACTGAAGCTTTCTTT,CASSLTGSTEAFF
NA,NA,TRBV5-4,TRBJ2-7,TGTGCCAGCAGCTGGAGAGACGAGCAGTACTTC,CASSWRDEQYF
NA,TRBD2,TRBV19,TRBJ2-1,TGTGCCAGTAATCAGCGGGAGGGGTCCTACAATGAGCAGTTCTTC,CASNQREGSYNEQFF
NA,NA,TRBV6-1,TRBJ1-4,TGTGCCAGCGGTTTAGTAGCTAATGAAAAACTGTTTTTT,CASGLVANEKLFF
NA,TRBD1,TRBV7-2,TRBJ2-5,TGTGCCAGCAGCCAAAGACAGGGTGTCACAGAGACCCAGTACTTC,CASSQRQGVTETQYF
NA,TRBD2,TRBV7-9,TRBJ2-3,TGTGCCAGCAGAGAAGGGACTAGCGGGAGGAAAGGCACAGATACGCAGTATTTT,CASREGTSGRKGTDTQYF
NA,NA,TRBV28,TRBJ2-7,TGTGCCAGCAGTCCCGGCGGGAAGGGGTACGAGCAGTACTTC,CASSPGGKGYEQYF
once,TRBD2,TRBV5-4,TRBJ2-5,TGTGCCAGCAGCTCTCACACTAGCGGGGCTGTGGAGCAGTACTTC,CASSSHTSGAVEQYF
once,NA,TRBV4-3,TRBJ2-1,TGCGCCAGCAGCCACACCCAGGGTACCTTCTACAATGAGCAGTTCTTC,CASSHTQGTFYNEQFF
NA,TRBD1,TRBV2,TRBJ1-2,TGTGCCAGCAGGGCCGGGACAGAGATCTATGGCTACACCTTC,CASRAGTEIYGYTF
NA,NA,TRBV10-2,TRBJ1-2,TGCGCCAGCAGTGGGGCAAGAAATGGGGAGGGGAACTATGGCTACACCTTC,CASSGARNGEGNYGYTF
NA,NA,TRBV7-2,TRBJ2-1,TGTGCCAGCAGCTTAGGTCTCCAGCGTGGCAATGAGCAGTTCTTC,CASSLGLQRGNEQFF
NA,TRBD2,TRBV9,TRBJ2-7,TGTGCCAGCAGCGTCGGGACTAGCGGGAGCGAGCAGTACTTC,CASSVGTSGSEQYF
NA,NA,TRBV7-8,TRBJ1-5,TGTGCCAGCAGCCCGAGAGGGAGGAGCCAGCCCCAGCATTTT,CASSPRGRSQPQHF
NA,TRBD1,TRBV5-6,TRBJ2-3,TGTGCCAGCAGGAAGCAGGGGGCGCCCACAGATACGCAGTATTTT,CASRKQGAPTDTQYF
NA,NA,TRBV6-1,TRBJ1-2,TGTGCCAGCAGTGTTGGGGGGGCCGGGAACTATGGCTACACCTTC,CASSVGGAGNYGYTF
NA,NA,TRBV5-6,TRBJ2-7,TGTGCCAGCAGCTTGACTACCAGCTACGAGCAGTACTTC,CASSLTTSYEQYF
NA,TRBD2,TRBV30,TRBJ2-1,TGTGCCTGGAGTGGGCCTAGCGGGAGGCGCAGCTCCTACAATGAGCAGTTCTTC,CAWSGPSGRRSSYNEQFF
NA,TRBD2,TRBV5-6,TRBJ2-1,TGTGCCAGCAGCCCCATAGCGGGAGGACAATACAATGAGCAGTTCTTC,CASSPIAGGQYNEQFF
NA,TRBD1,TRBV6-5,TRBJ2-5,TGTGCCAGCATTGTAGGGACAGGGGGCCGAGAGACCCAGTACTTC,CASIVGTGGRETQYF
NA,NA,TRBV10-3,TRBJ2-1,TGTGCCATCGGCTCCATCACTAGAAACTACAATGAGCAGTTCTTC,CAIGSITRNYNEQFF
NA,TRBD1,TRBV28,TRBJ2-1,TGTGCCAGCAGTTCAAGGGGGCGCATAAACAATGAGCAGTTCTTC,CASSSRGRINNEQFF
NA,NA,TRBV19,TRBJ2-7,TGTGCCAGTAGGTTGGGGGGTACCTACGAGCAGTACTTC,CASRLGGTYEQYF
once,TRBD2,TRBV29-1,TRBJ2-5,TGCAGTTCCCGAGGGGCAGCGGGGGAGACCCAGTACTTC,CSSRGAAGETQYF
NA,NA,TRBV10-3,TRBJ2-7,TGTGCCATCAGTGAGTCCCATCGGGGGTCAACCTACGAGCAGTACTTC,CAISESHRGSTYEQYF
NA,TRBD1,TRBV2,TRBJ2-7,TGTGCCAGCAAAAGACAGGGGGCTTTCTACGAGCAGTACTTC,CASKRQGAFYEQYF
NA,TRBD2,TRBV2,TRBJ2-1,TGTGCCAGCAGTGAAGAACCCGCGGGCGCGGGAGGAGTGGATGAGCAGTTCTTC,CASSEEPAGAGGVDEQFF
few,NA,TRBV10-1,TRBJ1-3,TGCGCCAGCAGTGCAGTTCCTGGAAACACCATATATTTT,CASSAVPGNTIYF
few,NA,TRBV7-9,TRBJ2-2,TGTGCCATCCCCCCAGGGATGGCGAACACCGGGGAGCTGTTTTTT,CAIPPGMANTGELFF